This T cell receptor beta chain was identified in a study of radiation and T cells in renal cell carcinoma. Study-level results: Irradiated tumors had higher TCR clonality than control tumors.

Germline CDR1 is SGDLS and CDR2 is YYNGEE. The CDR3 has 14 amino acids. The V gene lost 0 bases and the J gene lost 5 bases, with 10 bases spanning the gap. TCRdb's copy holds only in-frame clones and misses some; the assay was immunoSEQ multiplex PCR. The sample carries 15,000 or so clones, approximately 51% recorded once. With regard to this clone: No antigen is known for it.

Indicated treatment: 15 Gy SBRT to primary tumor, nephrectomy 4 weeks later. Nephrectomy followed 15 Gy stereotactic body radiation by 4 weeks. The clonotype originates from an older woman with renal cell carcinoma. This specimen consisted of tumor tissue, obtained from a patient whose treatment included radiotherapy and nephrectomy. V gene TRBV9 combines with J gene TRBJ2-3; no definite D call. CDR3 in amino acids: CASSVDGILDTQYF. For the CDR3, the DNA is TGTGCCAGCAGCGTAGACGGTATCTTAGATACGCAGTATTTT.